A selection of T cell receptor beta chains follows, all from one sample in a study of cytomegalovirus exposure and HLA in healthy donors. The method was immunoSEQ multiplex PCR; TCRdb's version includes in-frame clones alone and lacks a portion of them. The sample records around 200,000 clones, 84% being singletons. Material for sequencing was PBMCs. The receptors originated from a girl aged 2-9 years in good health and CMV-seropositive. CDR3s include the opening cysteine and the closing phenylalanine or tryptophan. The D gene is left open where the match is weak. A clone size is listed for some rows: how often the clone was seen (once, few, many), or a class if it is expanded.

j_gene | d_gene | abundance | v_gene | CDR3aa | CDR3nt
TRBJ2-1 | TRBD2 | NA | TRBV4-1 | CASSSSGGGLYNEQFF | TGCGCCAGCAGCTCTAGCGGGGGGGGCCTCTACAATGAGCAGTTCTTC
TRBJ1-5 | TRBD1 | NA | TRBV19 | CASSDGQGMGQPQHF | TGTGCCAGTAGTGACGGACAGGGGATGGGCCAGCCCCAGCATTTT
TRBJ1-1 | NA | NA | TRBV9 | CASSVGHGVTKAFF | TGTGCCAGCAGCGTGGGACACGGAGTGACTAAAGCTTTCTTT
TRBJ2-6 | TRBD2 | NA | TRBV4-1 | CASSPSGDPMPGANVLTF | TGCGCCAGCAGCCCTAGCGGGGACCCCATGCCTGGGGCCAACGTCCTGACTTTC
TRBJ2-7 | TRBD2 | NA | TRBV4-2 | CASSRGLAASYEQYF | TGTGCCAGCAGCCGGGGACTAGCGGCGTCCTACGAGCAGTACTTC
TRBJ1-6 | NA | once | TRBV11-2 | CASSPSGTYNSPLHF | TGTGCCAGCAGCCCCTCCGGGACCTATAATTCACCCCTCCACTTT
TRBJ1-2 | NA | NA | TRBV5-5 | CASSLWGRNDGYTF | TGTGCCAGCAGCTTATGGGGGCGCAATGATGGCTACACCTTC
TRBJ1-1 | NA | NA | TRBV10-3 | CAISPQLNTEAFF | TGTGCCATCAGTCCGCAGTTGAACACTGAAGCTTTCTTT
TRBJ2-1 | NA | few | TRBV10-3 | CAIKEGQEGDYEQFF | TGTGCCATCAAGGAAGGCCAAGAAGGGGATTATGAGCAGTTCTTC
TRBJ2-7 | TRBD2 | NA | TRBV4-1 | CASSQELAGGPYFREQYF | TGCGCCAGCAGCCAAGAACTAGCGGGAGGGCCCTATTTTCGCGAGCAGTACTTC
TRBJ1-5 | NA | NA | TRBV28 | CASSLGARQPQHF | TGTGCCAGCAGTTTGGGGGCCAGGCAGCCCCAGCATTTT
TRBJ1-3 | NA | NA | TRBV14 | CASRKSAGWTGNTIYF | TGTGCCAGCAGAAAATCGGCGGGATGGACTGGAAACACCATATATTTT
TRBJ2-7 | NA | NA | TRBV11-3 | CASSSSAGWTSSYEQYF | TGTGCCAGCAGCTCCTCTGCGGGATGGACCAGCTCCTACGAGCAGTACTTC
TRBJ1-1 | NA | NA | TRBV6-5 | CLTSRDKNTEAFF | TGTCTAACAAGCCGGGACAAGAACACTGAAGCTTTCTTT
TRBJ2-3 | TRBD1 | NA | TRBV27 | CASSLTGTGFVDTQYF | TGTGCCAGCAGTCTAACCGGGACAGGCTTTGTAGATACGCAGTATTTT
TRBJ2-1 | TRBD2 | few | TRBV7-9 | CASSLEGGSRNEQFF | TGTGCCAGCAGCTTAGAAGGCGGGAGTAGAAATGAGCAGTTCTTC
TRBJ2-1 | TRBD1 | NA | TRBV25-1 | CASRARQGAGYNEQFF | TGTGCCAGCAGGGCGCGACAGGGGGCGGGCTACAATGAGCAGTTCTTC
TRBJ1-3 | TRBD1 | NA | TRBV11-2 | CASSAGQGAGNTIYF | TGTGCCAGCAGCGCGGGACAGGGGGCAGGAAACACCATATATTTT
TRBJ2-7 | TRBD1 | NA | TRBV6-5 | CASSKGQGLEQYF | TGTGCCAGCAGTAAAGGACAGGGATTAGAGCAGTACTTC
TRBJ2-1 | TRBD1 | NA | TRBV5-1 | CASSRMDRAESYNEQFF | TGCGCCAGCAGCCGGATGGACAGGGCTGAATCCTACAATGAGCAGTTCTTC
TRBJ2-7 | NA | NA | TRBV10-1 | CASSDQAWGLEQYF | TGCGCCAGCAGTGACCAGGCGTGGGGGCTCGAGCAGTACTTC
TRBJ2-7 | TRBD2 | NA | TRBV4-1 | CASSRLSSGRAYEQYF | TGCGCCAGCAGCCGATTATCTAGCGGGAGGGCCTACGAGCAGTACTTC
TRBJ2-3 | NA | NA | TRBV9 | CASSDSGVTDTQYF | TGTGCCAGCAGCGACAGTGGCGTAACAGATACGCAGTATTTT
TRBJ1-4 | TRBD1 | NA | TRBV10-3 | CAISRTGDNEKLFF | TGTGCCATCAGCCGAACAGGGGATAATGAAAAACTGTTTTTT
TRBJ2-2 | TRBD2 | NA | TRBV4-1 | CASSQARAGGRRTGELFF | TGCGCCAGCAGCCAAGCTCGGGCGGGAGGGCGTCGAACCGGGGAGCTGTTTTTT
TRBJ2-1 | NA | NA | TRBV27 | CASKGGLYNEQFF | TGTGCCAGCAAGGGGGGACTATACAATGAGCAGTTCTTC
TRBJ2-7 | NA | once | TRBV25-1 | CASSDRGQSSYEQYF | TGTGCCAGCAGTGACCGTGGACAGAGCTCCTACGAGCAGTACTTC
TRBJ2-7 | TRBD2 | NA | TRBV27 | CASSLWSSGSRSSYEQYF | TGTGCCAGCAGTTTATGGTCTAGCGGGAGCCGGAGCTCCTACGAGCAGTACTTC
TRBJ1-5 | TRBD1 | NA | TRBV11-2 | CASSEGQGRWASNQPQHF | TGTGCCAGCAGCGAGGGACAGGGAAGATGGGCTAGCAATCAGCCCCAGCATTTT
TRBJ1-1 | NA | NA | TRBV30 | CAWQQVMNTEAFF | TGTGCCTGGCAACAGGTAATGAACACTGAAGCTTTCTTT
TRBJ1-2 | TRBD1 | NA | TRBV29-1 | CSVEGGQGNGYTF | TGCAGCGTTGAAGGGGGACAGGGGAATGGCTACACCTTC
TRBJ2-2 | TRBD1 | NA | TRBV19 | CASSVGQGNTGELFF | TGTGCCAGTAGTGTGGGACAGGGGAACACCGGGGAGCTGTTTTTT
TRBJ2-5 | NA | NA | TRBV28 | CASSFDSLQETQYF | TGTGCCAGCAGTTTCGACAGTCTCCAAGAGACCCAGTACTTC
TRBJ1-1 | TRBD1 | NA | TRBV6-6 | CASSPTPTGPEAFF | TGTGCCAGCAGTCCCACCCCGACAGGGCCTGAAGCTTTCTTT
TRBJ2-1 | TRBD1 | NA | TRBV7-3 | CASTQGEGEQFF | TGTGCCAGCACCCAGGGGGAAGGGGAGCAGTTCTTC
TRBJ2-2 | NA | NA | TRBV6-1 | CASSVTFPAGELFF | TGTGCCAGCAGTGTGACATTTCCAGCCGGGGAGCTGTTTTTT
TRBJ2-7 | NA | NA | TRBV5-4 | CASSKRQVASYEQYF | TGTGCCAGCAGCAAAAGACAGGTGGCCTCCTACGAGCAGTACTTC